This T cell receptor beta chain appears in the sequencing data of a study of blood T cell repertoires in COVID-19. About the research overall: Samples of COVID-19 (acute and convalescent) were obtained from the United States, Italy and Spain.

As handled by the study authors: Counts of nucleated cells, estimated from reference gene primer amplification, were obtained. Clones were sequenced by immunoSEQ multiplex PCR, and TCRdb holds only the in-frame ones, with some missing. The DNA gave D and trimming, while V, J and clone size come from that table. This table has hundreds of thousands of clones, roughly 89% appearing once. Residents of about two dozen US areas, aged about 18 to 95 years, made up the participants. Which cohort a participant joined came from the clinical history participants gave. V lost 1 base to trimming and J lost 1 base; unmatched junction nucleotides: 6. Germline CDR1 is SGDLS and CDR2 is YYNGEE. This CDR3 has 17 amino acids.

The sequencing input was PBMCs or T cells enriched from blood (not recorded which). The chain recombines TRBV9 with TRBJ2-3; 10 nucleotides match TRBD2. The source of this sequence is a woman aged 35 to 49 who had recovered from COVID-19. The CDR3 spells CASSVLPSGRGTDTQYF. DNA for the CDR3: TGTGCCAGCAGCGTACTCCCTAGCGGGAGAGGCACAGATACGCAGTATTTT.